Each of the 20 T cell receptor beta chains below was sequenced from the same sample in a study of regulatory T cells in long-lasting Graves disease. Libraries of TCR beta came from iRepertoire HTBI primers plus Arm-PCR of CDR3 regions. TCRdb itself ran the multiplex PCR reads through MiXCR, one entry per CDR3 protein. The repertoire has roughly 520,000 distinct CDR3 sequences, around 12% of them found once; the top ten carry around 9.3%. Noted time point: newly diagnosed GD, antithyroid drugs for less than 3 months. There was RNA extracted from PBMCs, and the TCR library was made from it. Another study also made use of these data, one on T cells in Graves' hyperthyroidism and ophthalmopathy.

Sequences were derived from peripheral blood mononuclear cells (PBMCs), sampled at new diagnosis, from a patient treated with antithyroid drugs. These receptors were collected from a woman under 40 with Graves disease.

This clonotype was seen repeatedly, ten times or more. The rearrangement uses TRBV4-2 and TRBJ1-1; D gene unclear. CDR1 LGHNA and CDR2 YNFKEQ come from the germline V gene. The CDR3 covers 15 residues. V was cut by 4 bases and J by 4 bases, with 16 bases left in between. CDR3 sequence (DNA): TGTGCCAGCAGCCCAACTTCGGGGTTGGGCACTGAAGCTTTCTTT. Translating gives CASSPTSGLGTEAFF.

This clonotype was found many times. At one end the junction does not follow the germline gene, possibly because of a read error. CDR3 DNA: TGTGCCAGCAGCTTATGGACAGATCAGCCCCAGCATTTT. It is translated as CASSLWTDQPQHF. This chain connects TRBV27 to TRBJ1-5, with D tentatively TRBD1 (6 bases). Germline-derived CDR1 and CDR2 are MNHEY and SMNVEV (reference sequence). This CDR3 contains 13 residues.

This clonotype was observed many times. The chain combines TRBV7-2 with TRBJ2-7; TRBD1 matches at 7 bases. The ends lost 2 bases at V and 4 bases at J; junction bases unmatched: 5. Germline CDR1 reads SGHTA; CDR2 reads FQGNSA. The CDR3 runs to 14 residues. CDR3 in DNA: TGTGCCAGCAGCTTAAGGACAGGCCCTTACGAGCAGTACTTC. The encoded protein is CASSLRTGPYEQYF. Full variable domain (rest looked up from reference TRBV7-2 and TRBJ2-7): GAGVSQSPSNKVTEKGKDVELRCDPISGHTALYWYRQSLGQGLEFLIYFQGNSAPDKSGLPSDRFSAERTGGSVSTLTIQRTQQEDSAVYLCASSLRTGPYEQYFGPGTRLTVT.

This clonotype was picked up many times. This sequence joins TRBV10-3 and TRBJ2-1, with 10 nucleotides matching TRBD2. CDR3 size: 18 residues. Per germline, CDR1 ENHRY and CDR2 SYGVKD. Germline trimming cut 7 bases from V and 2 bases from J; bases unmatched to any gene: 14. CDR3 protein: CAITPTSGRYQTYNEQFF. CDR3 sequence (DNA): TGTGCCATCACTCCGACTAGCGGGCGATATCAAACCTACAATGAGCAGTTCTTC.

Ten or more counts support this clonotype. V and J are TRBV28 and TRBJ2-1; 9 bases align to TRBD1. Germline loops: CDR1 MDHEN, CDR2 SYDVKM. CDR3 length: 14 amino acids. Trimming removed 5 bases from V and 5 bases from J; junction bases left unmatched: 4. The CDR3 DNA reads TGTGCCAGCAGTGTCCGGGACAGGGACAATGAGCAGTTCTTC. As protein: CASSVRDRDNEQFF.

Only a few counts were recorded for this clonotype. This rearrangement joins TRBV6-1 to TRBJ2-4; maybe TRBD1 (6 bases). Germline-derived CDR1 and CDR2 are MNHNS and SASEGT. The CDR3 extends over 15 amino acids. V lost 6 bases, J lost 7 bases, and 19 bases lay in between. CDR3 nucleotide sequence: TGTGCCAGCAGAGAACGGACAGTTCGCTGTAACATTCAGTACTTC. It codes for CASRERTVRCNIQYF.

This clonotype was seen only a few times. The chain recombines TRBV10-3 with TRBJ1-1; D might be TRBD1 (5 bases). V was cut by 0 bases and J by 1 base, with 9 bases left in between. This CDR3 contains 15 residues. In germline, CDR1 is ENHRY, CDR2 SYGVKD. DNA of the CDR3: TGTGCCATCAGTGAGTCGGAAAGGGGGAACACTGAAGCTTTCTTT. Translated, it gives CAISESERGNTEAFF.

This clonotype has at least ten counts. The CDR3: CASSGLEGPWTEAFF. The DNA for the CDR3 is TGTGCCAGCAGCGGGCTGGAAGGGCCGTGGACTGAAGCTTTCTTT. V gene TRBV2 combines with J gene TRBJ1-1; no clear D. The CDR3 extends over 15 amino acids. Germline V gene lookup returns CDR1 SNHLY and CDR2 FYNNEI. V lost 6 bases to trimming and J lost 5 bases, with 19 bases between them.

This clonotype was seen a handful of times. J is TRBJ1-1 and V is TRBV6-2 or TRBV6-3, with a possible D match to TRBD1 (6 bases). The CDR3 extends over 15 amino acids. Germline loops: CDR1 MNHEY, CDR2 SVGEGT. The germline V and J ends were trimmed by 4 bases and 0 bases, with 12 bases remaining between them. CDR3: CASSSYREMNTEAFF. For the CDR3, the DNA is TGTGCCAGCAGTTCTTACAGGGAAATGAACACTGAAGCTTTCTTT.

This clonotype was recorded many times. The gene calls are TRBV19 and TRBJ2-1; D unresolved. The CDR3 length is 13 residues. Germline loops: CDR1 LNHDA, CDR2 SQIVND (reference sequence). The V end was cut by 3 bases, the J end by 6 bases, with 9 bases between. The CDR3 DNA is TGTGCCAGTAGTATTCGACCCCCCAATGAGCAGTTCTTC. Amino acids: CASSIRPPNEQFF.

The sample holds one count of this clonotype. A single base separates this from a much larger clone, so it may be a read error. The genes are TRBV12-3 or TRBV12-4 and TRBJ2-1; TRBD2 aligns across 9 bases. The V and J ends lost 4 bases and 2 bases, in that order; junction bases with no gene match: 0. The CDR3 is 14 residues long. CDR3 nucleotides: TGTGCCAGCAGTTGGACTAGCGCCTACAATGAGCAGTTCTTC. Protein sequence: CASSWTSAYNEQFF.

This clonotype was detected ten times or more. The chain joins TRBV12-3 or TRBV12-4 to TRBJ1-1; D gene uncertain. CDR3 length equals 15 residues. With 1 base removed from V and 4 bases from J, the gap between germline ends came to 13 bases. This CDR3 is CASSLVGSGGTEAFF. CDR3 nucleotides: TGTGCCAGCAGTTTAGTCGGCTCTGGAGGCACTGAAGCTTTCTTT.

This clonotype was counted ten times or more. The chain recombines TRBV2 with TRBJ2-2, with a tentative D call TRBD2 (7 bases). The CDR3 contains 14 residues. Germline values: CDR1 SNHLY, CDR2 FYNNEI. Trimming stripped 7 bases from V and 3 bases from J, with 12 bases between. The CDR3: CASKREGDTGELFF. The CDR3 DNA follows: TGTGCCAGCAAAAGGGAGGGGGACACCGGGGAGCTGTTTTTT.

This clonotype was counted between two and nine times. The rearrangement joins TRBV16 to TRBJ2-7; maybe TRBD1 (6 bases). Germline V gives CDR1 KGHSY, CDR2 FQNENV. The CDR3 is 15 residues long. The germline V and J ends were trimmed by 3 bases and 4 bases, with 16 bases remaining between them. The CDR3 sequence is CASSHGQLREYEQYF. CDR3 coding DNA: TGTGCCAGCAGCCATGGACAGTTGAGGGAGTACGAGCAGTACTTC.

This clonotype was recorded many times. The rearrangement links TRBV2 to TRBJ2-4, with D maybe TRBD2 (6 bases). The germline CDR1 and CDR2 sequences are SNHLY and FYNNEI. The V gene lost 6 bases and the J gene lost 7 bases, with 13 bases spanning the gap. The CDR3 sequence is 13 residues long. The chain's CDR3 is CASRPEAGNIQYF. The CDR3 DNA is TGTGCCAGCAGGCCCGAGGCGGGGAACATTCAGTACTTC.

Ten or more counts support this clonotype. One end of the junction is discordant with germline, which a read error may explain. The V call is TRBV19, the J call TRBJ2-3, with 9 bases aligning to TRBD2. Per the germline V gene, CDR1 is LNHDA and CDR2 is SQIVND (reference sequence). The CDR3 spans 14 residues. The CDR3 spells CASSRTSGTDTQYF. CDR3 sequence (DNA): TGCGCCAGCAGCCGGACTAGCGGCACAGATACGCAGTATTTT.

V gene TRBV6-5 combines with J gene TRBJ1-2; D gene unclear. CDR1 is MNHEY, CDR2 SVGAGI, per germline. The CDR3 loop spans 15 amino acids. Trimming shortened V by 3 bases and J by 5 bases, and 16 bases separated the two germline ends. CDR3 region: CASSYSYYLPYGYTF. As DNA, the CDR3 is TGTGCCAGCAGTTATTCGTATTACCTCCCGTATGGCTACACCTTC.

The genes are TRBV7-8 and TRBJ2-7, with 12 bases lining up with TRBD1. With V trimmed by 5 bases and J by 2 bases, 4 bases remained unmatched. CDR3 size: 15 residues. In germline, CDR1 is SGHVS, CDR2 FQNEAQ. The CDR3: CASSTGQGATYEQYF. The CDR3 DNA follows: TGTGCCAGCAGCACGGGACAGGGGGCGACCTACGAGCAGTACTTC.

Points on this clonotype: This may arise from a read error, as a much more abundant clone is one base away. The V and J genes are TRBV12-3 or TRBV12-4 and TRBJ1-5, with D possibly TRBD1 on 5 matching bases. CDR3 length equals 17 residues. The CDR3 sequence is CASSPDSVFFSNQPPHF. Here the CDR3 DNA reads TGTGCCAGCAGCCCAGACAGCGTCTTTTTTAGCAATCAGCCCCCGCATTTT.

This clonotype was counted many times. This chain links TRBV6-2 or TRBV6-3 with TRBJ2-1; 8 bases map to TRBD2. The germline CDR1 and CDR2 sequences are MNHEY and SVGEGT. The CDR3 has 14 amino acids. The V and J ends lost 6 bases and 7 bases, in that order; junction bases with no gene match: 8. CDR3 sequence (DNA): TGTGCCAGCAGACTGGGACTAGTAAGTAATGAGCAGTTCTTC. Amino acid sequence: CASRLGLVSNEQFF.